This is a list of T cell receptor beta chains from one sample in a study of control samples from healthy donors and cancer patients. TCRdb's copy holds only in-frame clones and misses some; the assay was immunoSEQ multiplex PCR. The sample lists tens of thousands of clones; roughly 84% were seen once. Sequencing was performed on blood. These receptors came from a woman aged 50 to 65 in good health. Each CDR3 is given without its conserved first and last residue.

j_call v_call cdr3_aa
TRBJ1-2 TRBV14 ASSQTITVNYGYT
TRBJ2-7 TRBV11-1 ASRTTSSYEQY
TRBJ2-7 TRBV11-2 ASSLATGRSYEQY
TRBJ2-5 TRBV12-3/TRBV12-4 ATSGSQETQY
TRBJ1-6 TRBV6-5 ASSYSDRNSPLH
TRBJ2-6 TRBV23-1 ASRSWAWGQGLWGANVLT
TRBJ1-1 TRBV6-5 ASSYSGGRVHTEAF
TRBJ2-5 TRBV15 ATSPTRLVLRETQY
TRBJ2-1 TRBV7-9 ASSLVGLWVNEQF
TRBJ2-1 TRBV2 ASARGIANEQF
TRBJ1-1 TRBV9 ASSVGSRGANTEAF
TRBJ2-1 TRBV6-5 VTKPGGLDEQF
TRBJ1-2 TRBV28 ASSTGRGWTGYT
TRBJ1-5 TRBV28 ASSLVRTGGRPQH
TRBJ2-4 TRBV5-4 ASSLLLAGAKNIQY
TRBJ1-5 TRBV6-6 ASSRQVNQPQH
TRBJ1-1 TRBV2 ASSFYRGLWNTEAF
TRBJ2-3 TRBV5-5 ASSRAGLAGPFDTQY
TRBJ1-3 TRBV30 AWSGPPKERGNTIY
TRBJ2-6 TRBV30 AWSGRRGGTFTGANVLT
TRBJ1-6 TRBV18 ASSPSTGRNSPLH
TRBJ2-7 TRBV6-5 ASSYLTGQIEQY
TRBJ1-5 TRBV28 ASLGTNQPQH
TRBJ2-3 TRBV5-1 ASSLGGGSRDTQY
TRBJ2-7 TRBV28 ASRSTGGVYEQY
TRBJ2-2 TRBV3-1/TRBV3-2 ASRLAGENTGELF
TRBJ2-7 TRBV7-9 ASSLDGPYEQY
TRBJ2-5 TRBV20-1 SASAIAQETQY
TRBJ2-7 TRBV4-1 ASSHLRDGGVGQGVYEQY
TRBJ2-3 TRBV20-1 SAGVRDTQY
TRBJ2-5 TRBV19 ASSMRTQETQY
TRBJ2-5 TRBV15 ATSRDRGQETQY
TRBJ2-5 TRBV14 ASRRQRQETQY
TRBJ2-7 TRBV27 ASSPQAGVYEQY
TRBJ2-3 TRBV12-3/TRBV12-4 ASRSSTDTQY
TRBJ2-7 TRBV9 ASSVDPLSGTYEQY
TRBJ2-3 TRBV7-9 ASQSGDYPGDTQY
TRBJ2-2 TRBV5-1 ASSLGGANTGELF
TRBJ1-4 TRBV16 ASSQFVSTNEKLF
TRBJ2-7 TRBV6-5 ASSLRPDNYEQY
TRBJ2-7 TRBV7-2 ASSPWTSGYEQY
TRBJ1-2 TRBV7-8 ASSANRGDGYT
TRBJ2-7 TRBV5-5 ASSPYRDGIYEQY
TRBJ2-3 TRBV28 ASPGTREHTDTQY
TRBJ1-2 TRBV27 ASSSPLARSGYT
TRBJ2-5 TRBV10-1 ASSESLVGTQY
TRBJ2-3 TRBV5-6 ASSFQNSYTQY
TRBJ1-1 TRBV5-1 ASSSMTVNTEAF
TRBJ2-1 TRBV19 ASSIAGGHEQF
TRBJ2-1 TRBV7-3 ASGTAAAYNEQF
TRBJ1-2 TRBV6-5 AIRGQGVSGYT
TRBJ2-2 TRBV19 ASSLGPNTGELF
TRBJ1-5 TRBV28 ASIGPGQPQH